Listed here are 12 T cell receptor beta chains from one sample, sequenced in a study of T cell changes during pregnancy in multiple sclerosis. Measured with immunoSEQ multiplex PCR; TCRdb has only the in-frame clones, and not every one. The table records fewer than 100,000 clones, about 93% of them present only once. The sequencing used peripheral blood, collected after pregnancy. Receptors originate from a female donor in good health, enrolled as a control in a pregnancy study.

The V and J genes are TRBV28 and TRBJ2-3; maybe TRBD1 (6 bases). This CDR3 is built from 18 residues. V was shortened by 3 bases and J by 0 bases, with 19 bases between the two germline ends. In germline, CDR1 is MDHEN, CDR2 SYDVKM. CDR3 coding DNA: TGTGCCAGCAGTTTCTATTCAACAGGGAAATCTAGCACAGATACGCAGTATTTT. Its translation is CASSFYSTGKSSTDTQYF. Together with reference TRBV28 and TRBJ2-3, the CDR3 gives the full variable domain: DVKVTQSSRYLVKRTGEKVFLECVQDMDHENMFWYRQDPGLGLRLIYFSYDVKMKEKGDIPEGYSVSREKKERFSLILESASTNQTSMYLCASSFYSTGKSSTDTQYFGPGTRLTVL.

This chain uses TRBV28 with TRBJ1-1; D may be TRBD1 (6 bases). Between the trimmed V and J ends, which lost 10 bases and 0 bases, there was a span of 9 bases. Germline CDR1 is MDHEN and CDR2 is SYDVKM. The CDR3 has 12 amino acids. The CDR3 DNA sequence: TGTGCCATCGGACAGATGAACACTGAAGCTTTCTTT. It translates to CAIGQMNTEAFF.

This clone appeared once. The chain employs TRBV5-6 and TRBJ2-5; D is possibly TRBD1 (5 bases). Trimming cost V 2 bases and J 2 bases, with 13 bases left between them. Germline values: CDR1 SGHDT, CDR2 YYEEEE. The CDR3 is 15 amino acids. For the CDR3, the DNA is TGTGCCAGCAGCTTACGGCAGGGTAGACAAGAGACCCAGTACTTC. Protein sequence: CASSLRQGRQETQYF.

The chain joins TRBV5-1 to TRBJ2-1, with 12 bases identical to TRBD2. Germline assignment: CDR1 SGHRS and CDR2 YFSETQ. V lost 0 bases to trimming and J lost 12 bases; unmatched junction nucleotides: 7. This CDR3 contains 15 residues. The CDR3 DNA is TGCGCCAGCAGCTTGGCTAGCGGGGGGGTAGACATGCAGTTCTTC. Encoded protein: CASSLASGGVDMQFF.

The chain uses TRBV7-9 and TRBJ2-5; 7 bases align to TRBD2. V trimming: 7 bases; J trimming: 5 bases; junction bases outside the gene matches: 7. The CDR3 length is 13 residues. The germline CDR1 and CDR2 sequences are SEHNR and FQNEAQ (reference sequence). The CDR3 is CASTSSGGETQYF. The CDR3 coding sequence is TGTGCCAGCACCTCGTCCGGGGGGGAGACCCAGTACTTC.

This clone was found once. The V gene is TRBV27, the J gene TRBJ2-7; the match to TRBD1 covers 8 bases. Germline CDR1 reads MNHEY; CDR2 reads SMNVEV (reference sequence). Germline trimming cut 6 bases from V and 6 bases from J; bases unmatched to any gene: 10. The CDR3 sequence is 14 residues long. CDR3 residues: CASSYGGQGSEQYF. DNA for the CDR3: TGTGCCAGCAGCTATGGTGGACAGGGATCCGAGCAGTACTTC.

This chain links TRBV5-5 with TRBJ1-5; maybe TRBD1 (5 bases). Germline-derived CDR1 and CDR2 are SGHKS and YYEKEE (reference sequence). The CDR3 consists of 14 residues. V lost 5 bases and J 7 bases, leaving 16 bases between the germline ends. The DNA for the CDR3 is TGTGCCAGCAGTTACGACAGCCGCCCCCAGCCCCAGCATTTT. Its translation: CASSYDSRPQPQHF.

The chain combines TRBV2 with TRBJ2-3; TRBD1 might be the D (6 bases). The CDR3 extends over 18 amino acids. The ends were cut back, 7 bases at V and 0 bases at J, with 23 bases in the middle. CDR1 and CDR2 from the germline V gene are SNHLY and FYNNEI. The chain's CDR3 is CASIERPPTGGSTDTQYF. In DNA form, the CDR3 reads TGTGCCAGCATCGAGAGGCCGCCGACAGGTGGGAGCACAGATACGCAGTATTTT.

The genes are TRBV18 and TRBJ2-7; 7 nucleotides match TRBD1. With V trimmed by 4 bases and J by 6 bases, 9 bases remained unmatched. This CDR3 has 14 residues. The germline gives CDR1 KGHSH, CDR2 LQKENI. The CDR3 loop reads CASSLFQGDGEQYF. CDR3 coding DNA: TGTGCCAGCTCACTGTTTCAGGGGGACGGCGAGCAGTACTTC.

The chain's CDR3 is CASSPGLAEDEQFF. The CDR3 DNA sequence: TGTGCCAGCTCACCTGGACTAGCGGAGGATGAGCAGTTCTTC. V is TRBV18 and J is TRBJ2-1; 10 positions match TRBD2. V was clipped by 3 bases and J by 8 bases; unmatched bases: 4. Germline V gene lookup returns CDR1 KGHSH and CDR2 LQKENI. This CDR3 spans 14 amino acids.

J is TRBJ2-2 and V is TRBV19; 7 positions match TRBD1. This CDR3 region has 18 residues. The V gene end was trimmed by 1 base and the J gene end by 4 bases; junction bases not matched to a gene: 12. CDR1 is LNHDA and CDR2 is SQIVND in the germline V gene (reference sequence). In DNA form, the CDR3 reads TGTGCCAGTAGTATAGGGGGACAGACATTCTCCTCCACCGGGGAGCTGTTTTTT. Translated, it gives CASSIGGQTFSSTGELFF.

The chain couples TRBV9 to TRBJ1-1, with TRBD1 identical over 10 bases. The CDR3 is 15 residues long. Unmatched junction bases numbered 5, after V lost 3 bases and J lost 3 bases. CDR1 is SGDLS and CDR2 is YYNGEE in the germline V gene. The chain's CDR3 is CASSARQGADTEAFF. In DNA form, the CDR3 reads TGTGCCAGCAGCGCACGACAGGGGGCGGACACTGAAGCTTTCTTT.